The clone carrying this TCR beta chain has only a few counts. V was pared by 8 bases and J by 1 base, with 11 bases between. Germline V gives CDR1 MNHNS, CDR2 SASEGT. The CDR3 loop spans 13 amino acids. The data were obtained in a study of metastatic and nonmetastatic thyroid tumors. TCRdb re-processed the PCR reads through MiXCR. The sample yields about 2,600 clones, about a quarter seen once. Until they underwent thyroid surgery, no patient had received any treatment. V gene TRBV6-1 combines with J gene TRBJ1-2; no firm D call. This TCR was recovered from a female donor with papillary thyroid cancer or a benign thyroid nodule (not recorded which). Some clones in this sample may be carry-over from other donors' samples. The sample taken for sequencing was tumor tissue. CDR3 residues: CASGPTDNYGYTF. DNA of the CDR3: TGTGCCAGCGGACCGACGGATAACTATGGCTACACCTTC.